The entry that follows covers one T cell receptor beta chain sequence. What it binds is not known. Allogeneic regulatory or mature dendritic cells were co-cultured for 5 days with CFSE-labeled sorted T cells at 1:10. Memory T cells were CD45RO+, naive were CD45RA+, sorted by FACS. These data come from a study of regulatory dendritic cells for organ transplantation. Study details: LPS was added to dendritic cell cultures on day 6.

Study findings and constraints: Of resting T cell subsets, memory CD8+ had the most alloreactive clonotypes. Regulatory dendritic cells appeared to expand memory CD8+ clones less than mature ones.

After removal of 0 bases from V and 5 bases from J, the junction contained 7 bases not matched to a gene. The CDR3 has 15 residues. Germline V lookup: CDR1 SGHDT, CDR2 YYEEEE. Measured with immunoSEQ multiplex PCR; TCRdb has only the in-frame clones, and not every one. This sample yields 3,500 to 4,000 clones, of which roughly 65% are seen a single time; around a fifth belongs to the top ten. Sequencing used memory CD8+ T cells from blood cultured with dendritic cells. The subset denotes: CD45RO+ memory T cells. The gene calls are TRBV5-6 and TRBJ2-7; 8 positions agree with TRBD1. The TCR sequence derives from a human donor in good health. The CDR3 DNA reads TGTGCCAGCAGCTTGGCTACAGGGGGTTGGGACGAGCAGTACTTC. This codes for CASSLATGGWDEQYF.